The next 15 T cell receptor beta chains were all read from a single sample in a study of blood T cell repertoires in COVID-19. The data were produced by immunoSEQ multiplex PCR, yet TCRdb's version contains in-frame clones alone and is incomplete. This sample has about 80,000 clones, with roughly 80% found just once. The sequenced sample was peripheral blood. Every receptor here comes from an elderly woman with acute or convalescent COVID-19.

This clone was recorded a few times. This sequence joins TRBV7-6 and TRBJ1-1; a weak D match, TRBD1 (6 bases). CDR3 length equals 13 residues. V lost 5 bases and J 10 bases, leaving 17 bases between the germline ends. Looked up from germline, CDR1 is SGHVS and CDR2 is FNYEAQ. The CDR3 region has the DNA TGTGCCAGCAGCCCCGGACAGCAAAGAGGAGCTTTCTTT. It is translated as CASSPGQQRGAFF.

This clone appeared once. The chain employs TRBV3-1 (or the pseudogene TRBV3-2) and TRBJ1-2, with D unresolved. V was shortened by 2 bases and J by 5 bases, with 15 bases between the two germline ends. CDR1 is LGHDT, CDR2 YNNKEL, per germline (reference sequence). The CDR3 has 15 residues. CDR3 DNA sequence: TGTGCCAGCAGCCAATCCCGAGCCAGCGCGTATGGCTACACCTTC. This gives the protein CASSQSRASAYGYTF.

This rearrangement joins TRBV7-6 to TRBJ2-1; 9 bases are shared with TRBD2. Germline lookup yields CDR1 SGHVS and CDR2 FNYEAQ. Trimming cost V 1 base and J 2 bases; bases outside gene matches: 9. The CDR3 runs 18 residues. CDR3 protein: CASSLGTAIAGAYNEQFF. In DNA form, the CDR3 reads TGTGCCAGCAGCTTAGGGACGGCGATAGCGGGGGCCTACAATGAGCAGTTCTTC.

The chain is built from TRBV24-1 and TRBJ2-3; 9 nucleotides align to TRBD1. Germline lookup yields CDR1 KGHDR and CDR2 SFDVKD. CDR3 length: 15 amino acids. The trim removed 4 bases at V and 1 base at J, leaving 2 bases unmatched. The CDR3 bases are TGTGCCACCAGTGACCGGGACAGGGGCACAGATACGCAGTATTTT. Its translation is CATSDRDRGTDTQYF.

This clone has a handful of counts. The chain carries TRBV28 and TRBJ1-2, with TRBD1 as a possible D gene (6 bases). V lost 3 bases to trimming and J lost 8 bases, with 19 bases between them. This CDR3 spans 15 amino acids. The germline CDR1 and CDR2 sequences are MDHEN and SYDVKM. The CDR3 here is CASSFEGHLLSGYTF. As DNA, the CDR3 is TGTGCCAGCAGTTTCGAGGGACACCTCCTTTCGGGCTACACCTTC.

This chain links TRBV19 with TRBJ1-3; 8 nucleotides agree with TRBD1. Germline V gene lookup returns CDR1 LNHDA and CDR2 SQIVND (reference sequence). This CDR3 has 17 residues. V dropped 3 bases and J dropped 1; count of bases not matched to a gene: 8. The CDR3 region has the DNA TGTGCCAGTAGTATGTGGACAGGGTCCCCTTCTGGAAACACCATATATTTT. Amino acids: CASSMWTGSPSGNTIYF.

This clone was picked up one time. The genes are TRBV4-1 and TRBJ1-6; D is unclear. Looked up from germline, CDR1 is MGHRA and CDR2 is YSYEKL. V lost 5 bases and J 0 bases, leaving 8 bases between the germline ends. The CDR3 extends over 15 amino acids. CDR3 amino acids: CASSNPSSYNSPLHF. The CDR3 region has the DNA TGCGCCAGCAGCAACCCGAGCTCCTATAATTCACCCCTCCACTTT.

J is TRBJ2-2 and V is TRBV9; the D is unclear. Germline V gene sequence: CDR1 SGDLS, CDR2 YYNGEE. The CDR3 loop spans 15 amino acids. V gave up 0 bases and J gave up 6 bases, with 12 bases separating them. For the CDR3, the DNA is TGTGCCAGCAGCGTAGATCAGCGCTGGCCCGGGGAGCTGTTTTTT. This encodes CASSVDQRWPGELFF.

The table lists this clone with a count of one. V and J are TRBV11-2 and TRBJ2-1; 7 bases line up with TRBD2. J was trimmed by 0 bases and V by 0 bases; bases with no gene match: 11. The CDR3 sequence is 19 residues long. In germline, CDR1 is SGHAT, CDR2 FQNNGV. CDR3 coding DNA: TGTGCCAGCAGCTTAGATCTTGCTAGCGGCCGCAGCTCCTACAATGAGCAGTTCTTC. Encoded protein: CASSLDLASGRSSYNEQFF.

The gene calls are TRBV9 and TRBJ1-5; TRBD1 matches at 8 bases. The germline V gene encodes CDR1 SGDLS and CDR2 YYNGEE. The CDR3 covers 15 residues. The J segment lost 2 bases and the V segment lost 3 bases, leaving 4 bases of the junction unmatched. The CDR3 region has the DNA TGTGCCAGCAGCGCAGGGGGCGCGGGCAATCAGCCCCAGCATTTT. Protein sequence: CASSAGGAGNQPQHF.

This rearrangement joins TRBV10-3 to TRBJ2-7, with 7 bases aligning to TRBD1. The CDR3 runs 14 residues. Per the germline V gene, CDR1 is ENHRY and CDR2 is SYGVKD. The ends lost 2 bases at V and 1 base at J; junction bases unmatched: 2. The CDR3 nucleotides are TGTGCCATCAGTGAGAACAGGGGTTCCTACGAGCAGTACTTC. This translates into CAISENRGSYEQYF.

The CDR3 is CAIKRAGNTNYGYTF. Here the CDR3 DNA reads TGTGCAATAAAAAGGGCAGGGAACACAAACTATGGCTACACCTTC. V usage is TRBV6-5 and J usage is TRBJ1-2; weak D call: TRBD1 (5 bases). The length of the CDR3 is 15 residues. Germline-derived CDR1 and CDR2 are MNHEY and SVGAGI.

This sequence joins TRBV12-3 or TRBV12-4 and TRBJ1-4, with D possibly TRBD1 on 5 matching bases. The CDR3 consists of 13 residues. The V end was cut by 6 bases, the J end by 6 bases, with 11 bases between. The CDR3 DNA follows: TGTGCCAGCAGAAAAACGACAGATGAAAAACTGTTTTTT. Its translation: CASRKTTDEKLFF.

This chain joins TRBV3-1 (or the pseudogene TRBV3-2) and TRBJ1-2, with 7 positions matching TRBD1. The CDR3 is made up of 14 amino acids. Per germline, CDR1 LGHDT and CDR2 YNNKEL (reference sequence). With 3 bases clipped from V and 4 bases from J, the junction kept 5 bases outside the gene matches. The CDR3 DNA is TGTGCCAGCAGCCAGACCGGGACAGCCTATGGCTACACCTTC. Translation gives CASSQTGTAYGYTF.

The chain combines TRBV6-5 with TRBJ2-3; a possible D gene is TRBD2 (6 bases). CDR3 length: 13 residues. Germline V gives CDR1 MNHEY, CDR2 SVGAGI. V was pared by 10 bases and J by 2 bases, with 13 bases between. The CDR3 region is CATKGTFTDTQYF. DNA for the CDR3: TGTGCCACCAAGGGGACTTTCACAGATACGCAGTATTTT.